This T cell receptor beta chain was documented in a study of OX40 agonist ivuxolimab in advanced cancers. Overall study: Melanoma, hepatocellular carcinoma, head and neck or renal cell cancer occurred in dose-escalation patients.

Measured with immunoSEQ multiplex PCR; TCRdb has only the in-frame clones, and not every one. The sample carries some 61,000 clones, under 90% recorded once. Concerning this clone itself: Its antigen is undetermined.

The timepoints at which blood was sampled were baseline, cycle 4 day 1, and cycle 7 day 1. Study conclusions and caveats: There were, on average, more expanded clones in CD8+ T cells than in CD4+.

V lost 5 bases and J lost 0, with 15 bases in between. The germline V gene has CDR1 SGHRS and CDR2 YFSETQ. The CDR3 length is 16 residues. The source of this sequence is an adult with an advanced solid tumor such as melanoma, head and neck, liver or kidney cancer. The chain is built from TRBV5-1 and TRBJ2-1; D is ambiguous. Specimen: CD4+ or CD8+ T cells sorted from blood, collected in a trial of the OX40 agonist ivuxolimab. CDR3 DNA sequence: TGCGCCAGCAGTCCGCCTCCCGGTAGCTCCTACAATGAGCAGTTCTTC. Protein sequence: CASSPPPGSSYNEQFF.